Listed here are 5 T cell receptor beta chains from one sample, sequenced in a study of vaccination and CD4 T cells after COVID-19. No cognate antigen is known for these TCRs. Described treatment: roughly 11-day PBMC culture with coronavirus spike peptide pools or control peptides (ViraFEST assay). Scientists ran DNA taken from cultured CD4+ T cells through the Oncomine TCR Beta short-read assay for sequencing. TCRdb redid the calling of the PCR reads with MiXCR, one entry per CDR3 protein. Of more than 9,500 distinct CDR3 sequences listed, roughly 60% are singletons. The specimen was CD4+ T cells from blood, cultured in vitro. Every receptor here comes from a human donor who had recovered from COVID-19.

This clonotype showed up just a few times. The genes are TRBV6-5 and TRBJ1-2; tentative D call: TRBD1 (5 bases). Germline loops: CDR1 MNHEY, CDR2 SVGAGI. The CDR3 has 14 amino acids. V dropped 2 bases and J dropped 6 bases, with 13 bases sitting between them. For the CDR3, the DNA is TGTGCCAGCAGTTACCGGGGGATGGCCGATGGCTACACCTTC. It codes for CASSYRGMADGYTF.

V usage is TRBV11-2 and J usage is TRBJ1-2, with D perhaps TRBD1 (5 bases). With 6 bases removed from V and 2 bases from J, the gap between germline ends came to 16 bases. The CDR3 totals 15 residues. Looked up from germline, CDR1 is SGHAT and CDR2 is FQNNGV. The chain's CDR3 is CASRKGPGVNYGYTF. The CDR3 DNA is TGTGCCAGCAGAAAGGGGCCAGGTGTAAACTATGGCTACACCTTC.

The V gene is TRBV27, the J gene TRBJ1-1, with 8 bases matching TRBD1. Trimming cost V 8 bases and J 4 bases; bases outside gene matches: 6. The CDR3 is made up of 13 amino acids. Germline V lookup: CDR1 MNHEY, CDR2 SMNVEV (reference sequence). CDR3 protein: CASRGQGSTEAFF. In nucleotides, the CDR3 is TGTGCCAGCCGAGGACAGGGAAGCACTGAAGCTTTCTTT.

The chain joins TRBV25-1 to TRBJ2-7; D unresolved. The CDR3 extends over 13 amino acids. Germline V gives CDR1 MGHDK, CDR2 SYGVNS. Trimming pared 3 bases from V and 3 bases from J, leaving 9 bases between. In DNA form, the CDR3 reads TGTGCCAGCAGTGATTGGGGTGGCTACGAGCAGTACTTC. It codes for CASSDWGGYEQYF.

The J gene is TRBJ2-3, the V gene TRBV4-3; D gene ambiguous. The germline gives CDR1 LGHNA, CDR2 YSLEER. CDR3 length: 13 amino acids. Trimming shortened V by 1 base and J by 6 bases, and 8 bases separated the two germline ends. CDR3 nucleotides: TGCGCCAGCAGCCAAGGCATTTTGGATACGCAGTATTTT. It encodes CASSQGILDTQYF.